A selection of T cell receptor beta chains follows, all from one sample in a study of T cells in Graves' hyperthyroidism and ophthalmopathy. From the multiplex PCR reads, TCRdb called clonotypes with MiXCR, one entry per CDR3 protein. This table has about 500,000 distinct CDR3 sequences, under 20% appearing once. Sequencing input: blood. The receptors originated from a woman aged 18 to 35 with Graves' ophthalmopathy. Both conserved end residues are part of each CDR3. The D gene is left open where the match is weak. Size values are once, few and many counts, or a class for expanded clones, and some rows have none.

j_call v_call clone_size d_call cdr3_length cdr3_aa cdr3_nt
TRBJ2-7 TRBV12-3/TRBV12-4 many . 14 CASSLALGGLVQYF TGTGCCAGCAGTTTAGCGCTTGGGGGGCTTGTGCAGTACTTC
TRBJ2-5 TRBV5-5 . . 14 CASSIEGGGQTQYF TGTGCCAGCAGCATTGAGGGGGGTGGGCAGACCCAGTACTTC
TRBJ2-5 TRBV29-1 . TRBD1 12 CSQNRGGETQYF TGCAGCCAAAACAGGGGCGGCGAGACCCAGTACTTC
TRBJ2-1 TRBV19 few TRBD2 16 CASSIDQGLVGHEQFF TGTGCCAGTAGTATAGATCAGGGACTAGTTGGCCATGAGCAGTTCTTC
TRBJ2-5 TRBV25-1 few TRBD1 11 CASSAGDRTYF TGTGCCAGCAGTGCGGGGGACAGGACGTACTTC
TRBJ2-5 TRBV5-1 . . 14 CASSYGGREETQYF TGCGCCAGCAGCTATGGAGGCAGGGAAGAGACCCAGTACTTC
TRBJ2-3 TRBV6-4 few TRBD1 15 CASSDSTGGADTQYF TGTGCCAGCAGTGACTCGACAGGGGGCGCAGATACGCAGTATTTT
TRBJ1-5 TRBV28 many . 12 CASLRGNQPQHF TGTGCCAGCCTCCGTGGCAATCAGCCCCAGCATTTT
TRBJ2-7 TRBV12-3/TRBV12-4 . . 15 CASSLWQGRNYEQYF TGTGCCAGCAGTCTATGGCAGGGGCGGAATTACGAGCAGTACTTC
TRBJ1-1 TRBV2 many . 14 CASKPSQSSTEAFF TGTGCCAGCAAACCCTCTCAGAGTAGTACTGAAGCTTTCTTT
TRBJ2-4 TRBV6-1 few . 18 CASSTGTFPSLAKNIQYF TGTGCCAGCAGTACCGGGACATTCCCCTCTTTAGCCAAAAACATTCAGTACTTC
TRBJ2-3 TRBV3-1 . . 15 CASSQLGGPRDTQYF TGTGCCAGCAGCCAACTTGGGGGGCCTAGGGATACGCAGTATTTT
TRBJ2-1 TRBV5-1 . . 16 CASSLPALAYPNEQFF TGCGCCAGCAGCTTGCCAGCATTGGCCTACCCAAATGAGCAGTTCTTC
TRBJ2-1 TRBV12-3/TRBV12-4 many TRBD1 15 CASRTRGRSYNEQFF TGTGCCAGCAGAACCAGGGGGCGCTCCTACAATGAGCAGTTCTTC
TRBJ2-1 TRBV7-9 few . 13 CASSLTRINEQFF TGTGCCAGCAGTCTTACCCGTATTAATGAGCAGTTCTTC
TRBJ1-5 TRBV6-1 many . 16 CASSVSTGGSNQPQHF TGTGCCAGCAGCGTTTCGACCGGAGGGAGCAATCAGCCCCAGCATTTT
TRBJ2-7 TRBV2 many . 14 CASSPPPRGHEQYF TGTGCCAGCAGTCCTCCCCCCCGAGGCCACGAGCAGTACTTC
TRBJ1-4 TRBV4-3 . TRBD1 15 CASSRATGGEEKLFF TGCGCCAGCAGCCGCGCGACAGGGGGCGAAGAAAAACTGTTTTTT
TRBJ2-1 TRBV20-1 many TRBD2 16 CSAEGLAGGPGNEQFF TGCAGTGCTGAGGGACTAGCGGGAGGGCCGGGGAATGAGCAGTTCTTC
TRBJ2-2 TRBV10-3 . . 13 CASSYFADGELFF TGTGCCAGCAGTTACTTTGCGGACGGGGAGCTGTTTTTT
TRBJ2-7 TRBV3-1 many . 16 CASSQEGAGAPYEQYF TGTGCCAGCAGCCAAGAAGGGGCAGGGGCCCCCTACGAGCAGTACTTC
TRBJ2-7 TRBV6-1 . TRBD1 15 CASAKEGQAVREQYF TGTGCCAGCGCTAAGGAGGGACAGGCGGTTCGCGAGCAGTACTTC
TRBJ1-2 TRBV20-1 . . 14 CSARAGGFYYGYTF TGCAGTGCTAGAGCGGGGGGATTCTACTATGGCTACACCTTC
TRBJ2-4 TRBV29-1 many . 18 CSVPRPGRITLAKNIQYF TGCAGCGTTCCCCGCCCGGGGAGAATCACGCTAGCCAAAAACATTCAGTACTTC
TRBJ2-7 TRBV5-6 . . 15 CASSLEIAPRYEQYF TGTGCCAGCAGCTTGGAGATTGCGCCCCGCTACGAGCAGTACTTC
TRBJ2-3 TRBV9 few TRBD1 16 CASSVGQGGITDTQYF TGTGCCAGCAGCGTAGGACAGGGGGGTATCACAGATACGCAGTATTTT
TRBJ1-1 TRBV20-1 . . 13 CSARDPTYLEAFF TGCAGTGCTAGAGATCCAACATACCTTGAAGCTTTCTTT
TRBJ1-4 TRBV3-1 many . 16 CASSQVAGRTNEKLFF TGTGCCAGCAGCCAAGTAGCAGGTCGCACTAATGAAAAACTGTTTTTT
TRBJ2-3 TRBV30 . . 18 CAWTSTSGTDPLVDTQYF TGTGCCTGGACCTCTACGTCCGGGACCGATCCTCTAGTGGATACGCAGTATTTT
TRBJ1-3 TRBV2 many . 14 CASSSQFSGNTIYF TGTGCCAGCAGTAGTCAGTTTTCTGGAAACACCATATATTTT
TRBJ1-2 TRBV7-2 many . 14 CASSLNGVKDGYTF TGTGCCAGCAGCTTAAACGGGGTGAAGGATGGCTACACCTTC
TRBJ2-2 TRBV20-1 many . 14 CSAREDRGIGELFF TGCAGTGCTAGAGAGGATCGGGGGATCGGGGAGCTGTTTTTT
TRBJ2-3 TRBV5-1 . TRBD2 16 CASSWTSGGSTDTQYF TGCGCCAGCAGCTGGACTAGCGGGGGGTCCACAGATACGCAGTATTTT
TRBJ1-1 TRBV6-5 many . 15 CASSYSDFPNTEAFF TGTGCCAGCAGTTACTCCGACTTCCCGAACACTGAAGCTTTCTTT
TRBJ2-2 TRBV5-8 . . 17 CASSLARDSFGTGELFF TGTGCCAGCAGCTTGGCCCGGGATTCTTTTGGCACCGGGGAGCTGTTTTTT
TRBJ2-1 TRBV7-2 . TRBD2 15 CASSSFSGNYNEQFF TGTGCCAGCAGCTCGTTTAGCGGGAACTACAATGAGCAGTTCTTC
TRBJ1-3 TRBV6-2/TRBV6-3 few . 15 CASSAIRGSGNTIYF TGTGCCAGCAGTGCGATCAGGGGCTCTGGAAACACCATATATTTT
TRBJ1-2 TRBV7-2 many . 14 CASSSLTLNYGYTF TGTGCCAGCAGCTCACTGACACTTAACTATGGCTACACCTTC
TRBJ2-7 TRBV28 . TRBD1 14 CASRAGTGANEQYF TGTGCCAGCAGAGCCGGGACAGGGGCCAACGAGCAGTACTTC
TRBJ1-2 TRBV28 many . 15 CASTPYLGLSYGYTF TGTGCCAGCACTCCCTATCTGGGTTTGAGCTATGGCTACACCTTC
TRBJ2-4 TRBV27 . . 18 CASSLIGGTGLGKNIQYF TGTGCCAGCAGTTTGATAGGGGGGACCGGTTTGGGCAAAAACATTCAGTACTTC
TRBJ2-5 TRBV18 many . 15 CASSPSVGEEETQYF TGTGCCAGCTCACCAAGCGTCGGGGAGGAAGAGACCCAGTACTTC
TRBJ2-7 TRBV7-8 many TRBD2 13 CASSSWTSSEQYF TGTGCCAGCAGCTCATGGACTAGCTCCGAGCAGTACTTC
TRBJ2-7 TRBV19 few . 14 CASSPTGTPYEQYF TGTGCCAGTAGTCCGACCGGGACCCCCTACGAGCAGTACTTC
TRBJ1-1 TRBV2 many . 14 CASLARQGSTEAFF TGTGCCAGCCTGGCTCGTCAGGGGAGTACTGAAGCTTTCTTT
TRBJ2-1 TRBV6-1 . TRBD2 16 CASSDEAGGNYNEQFF TGTGCCAGCAGTGACGAGGCGGGAGGGAATTACAATGAGCAGTTCTTC
TRBJ1-2 TRBV5-1 . . 16 CASSLAVGANLDGYTF TGCGCCAGCAGCTTGGCCGTGGGGGCGAATCTGGATGGCTACACCTTC
TRBJ1-2 TRBV4-1 many . 15 CASSQVGARVDGYTF TGCGCCAGCAGCCAGGTAGGGGCGCGTGTTGATGGCTACACCTTC
TRBJ2-2 TRBV2 few TRBD1 14 CASSRDRGTGELFF TGTGCCAGCAGCCGGGACAGGGGCACCGGGGAGCTGTTTTTT
TRBJ2-1 TRBV6-1 few . 13 CASHRPAYNEQFF TGTGCCAGCCACAGGCCGGCCTACAATGAGCAGTTCTTC
TRBJ2-1 TRBV5-1 many TRBD1 12 CASRQGYNEQFF TGCGCCAGTCGACAGGGTTACAATGAGCAGTTCTTC
TRBJ1-1 TRBV20-1 few . 16 CSARFLDTGTNTEAFF TGCAGTGCTAGGTTCCTGGACACAGGGACGAACACTGAAGCTTTCTTT
TRBJ1-6 TRBV6-1 few TRBD1 15 CASSSRTGINSPLHF TGTGCCAGCAGTTCCCGGACAGGGATTAATTCACCCCTCCACTTT
TRBJ2-4 TRBV2 many TRBD2 15 CASSPREGAKNIQYF TGTGCCAGCAGCCCGCGGGAGGGAGCCAAAAACATTCAGTACTTC
TRBJ2-5 TRBV9 few TRBD2 14 CASSPRLAEDTQYF TGTGCCAGCAGCCCTCGACTAGCGGAAGATACCCAGTACTTC
TRBJ2-7 TRBV10-3 . . 13 CAISVAPNYEQYF TGTGCCATCAGTGTGGCACCGAACTACGAGCAGTACTTC
TRBJ2-1 TRBV6-1 few TRBD2 14 CASMQSGGPNEQFF TGTGCCAGCATGCAGAGCGGGGGCCCCAATGAGCAGTTCTTC